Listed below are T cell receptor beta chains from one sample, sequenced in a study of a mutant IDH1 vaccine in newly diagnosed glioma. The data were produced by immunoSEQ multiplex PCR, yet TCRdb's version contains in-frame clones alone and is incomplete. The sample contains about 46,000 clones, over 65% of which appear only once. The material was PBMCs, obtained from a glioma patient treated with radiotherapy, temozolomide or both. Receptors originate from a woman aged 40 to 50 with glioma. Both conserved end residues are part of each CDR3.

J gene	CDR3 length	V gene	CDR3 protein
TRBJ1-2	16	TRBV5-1	CASSLAGQGKGYGYTF
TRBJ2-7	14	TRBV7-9	CASSPKQGRYEQYF
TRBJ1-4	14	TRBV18	CASSLTMDYEKLFF
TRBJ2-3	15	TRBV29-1	CSVSGLGAYTDTQYF
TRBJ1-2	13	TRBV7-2	CASSVASNYGYTF
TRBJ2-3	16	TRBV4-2	CASSQESGGPTDTQYF
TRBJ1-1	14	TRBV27	CASLRDAWNTEAFF
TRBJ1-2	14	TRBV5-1	CASSFLGATSGYTF
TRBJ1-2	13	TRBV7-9	CASSLDGGGGYTF
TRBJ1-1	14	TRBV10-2	CASSSPGLNTEAFF
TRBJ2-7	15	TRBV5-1	CASSLMVGVSYEQYF
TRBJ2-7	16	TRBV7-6	CASSPLVGHSSYEQYF
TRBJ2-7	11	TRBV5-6	CASSLSGNQYF
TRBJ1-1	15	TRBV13	CASSHLRSSRSEAFF
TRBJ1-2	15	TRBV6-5	CASSYLTGTNYGYTF